One and the same sample provided the 29 T cell receptor beta chains below, sequenced in a study of T cell responses to AZD1222 COVID-19 vaccine. The repertoire was sequenced with immunoSEQ multiplex PCR; TCRdb's copy has only in-frame clones and lacks some. The sample lists 95,000 to 150,000 clones, 85% to 95% occurring once. The input for sequencing was peripheral blood, taken on day 0 of AZD1222 vaccination. The receptors originated from an adult in good health.

This clone was observed once. The chain couples TRBV21-1 to TRBJ2-3; no check of the table's D call, TRBD1, against the DNA was made. TRBV21-1 is a listed pseudogene. This CDR3 region has 15 residues. The CDR3 sequence is CASSKVRDEADTQYF. For the CDR3, the DNA is TGTGCCAGCAGCAAAGTCAGGGATGAGGCAGATACGCAGTATTTT.

The table lists this clone with a few counts. The J gene is TRBJ1-1, the V gene TRBV30, with TRBD1 matching 7 bases. Germline V lookup: CDR1 GTSNPN, CDR2 SVGIG (reference sequence). The trim removed 0 bases at V and 9 bases at J, leaving 4 bases unmatched. The CDR3 consists of 12 residues. The CDR3 sequence is CAWSVQGGQAFF. The CDR3 DNA sequence: TGTGCCTGGAGTGTACAAGGGGGCCAAGCTTTCTTT.

The chain couples TRBV12-3 or TRBV12-4 to TRBJ2-7; no reliable D call. CDR3 size: 13 residues. Deletions cut 3 bases from V and 0 bases from J, with 6 bases between. This chain's CDR3 is CASSFSNSYEQYF. DNA for the CDR3: TGTGCCAGCAGTTTCAGCAACTCCTACGAGCAGTACTTC.

The chain is built from TRBV30 and TRBJ2-3; D is unresolved. V lost 4 bases to trimming and J lost 6 bases, with 14 bases between them. The CDR3 contains 13 residues. Per the germline V gene, CDR1 is GTSNPN and CDR2 is SVGIG (reference sequence). The CDR3 DNA sequence: TGTGCCTGGACCAAAGACCAGTCCGATACGCAGTATTTT. Its translation: CAWTKDQSDTQYF.

V gene TRBV6-1 combines with J gene TRBJ2-2; perhaps TRBD1 as D (6 bases). CDR3 length: 20 amino acids. V lost 4 bases to trimming and J lost 3 bases, with 27 bases between them. Germline V gene sequence: CDR1 MNHNS, CDR2 SASEGT. CDR3 nucleotide sequence: TGTGCCAGCAGTGTCTCGGGACATATTAGACTGAAGTGGGACACCGGGGAGCTGTTTTTT. Translation gives CASSVSGHIRLKWDTGELFF.

The count of this clone is one. This chain links TRBV6-5 with TRBJ2-3; 9 positions match TRBD2. This CDR3 has 14 amino acids. Unmatched junction bases numbered 1, after V lost 6 bases and J lost 0 bases. Looked up from germline, CDR1 is MNHEY and CDR2 is SVGAGI. In DNA form, the CDR3 reads TGTGCCAGCAGGACTAGCGGTAGCACAGATACGCAGTATTTT. Amino acids: CASRTSGSTDTQYF.

The genes are TRBV4-2 and TRBJ2-7; D not certain. This CDR3 is 14 amino acids long. Germline values: CDR1 LGHNA, CDR2 YNFKEQ. Trimming removed 0 bases from V and 1 base from J, with 7 bases in between. The DNA for the CDR3 is TGTGCCAGCAGCCAAGATCTAATATCCTACGAGCAGTACTTC. Translated: CASSQDLISYEQYF.

The rearrangement joins TRBV10-3 to TRBJ1-5; the D gene is possibly TRBD1 (5 bases). Germline values: CDR1 ENHRY, CDR2 SYGVKD. Trimming left V 6 bases short and J 0 bases short, with 12 bases between. CDR3 length: 15 residues. CDR3 protein: CAIRAGDYSNQPQHF. The CDR3 coding sequence is TGTGCCATCAGGGCCGGGGACTATAGCAATCAGCCCCAGCATTTT.

The gene calls are TRBV27 and TRBJ2-5; 13 bases are shared with TRBD2. The CDR3 is made up of 16 amino acids. Looked up from germline, CDR1 is MNHEY and CDR2 is SMNVEV (reference sequence). With V trimmed by 2 bases and J by 5 bases, 5 bases remained unmatched. CDR3 nucleotides: TGTGCCAGCAGTTTAGGACTAGCGGGGGCCGAGGAGACCCAGTACTTC. Its protein is CASSLGLAGAEETQYF.

The chain carries TRBV6-5 and TRBJ1-1; no clear D. CDR1 is MNHEY and CDR2 is SVGAGI in the germline V gene. The CDR3 loop spans 15 amino acids. Trimming stripped 6 bases from V and 2 bases from J, with 16 bases between. CDR3 loop: CASRSPVDRNTEAFF. CDR3 nucleotides: TGTGCCAGCAGGTCCCCGGTGGACCGAAACACTGAAGCTTTCTTT.

CDR3 region: CASGRLQGNLYGYTF. DNA of the CDR3: TGTGCCAGTGGGAGGCTACAGGGGAACCTCTATGGCTACACCTTC. This sequence joins TRBV7-6 and TRBJ1-2; the match to TRBD1 covers 7 bases. The CDR3 contains 15 residues. CDR1 and CDR2 from the germline V gene are SGHVS and FNYEAQ. Germline trimming cut 9 bases from V and 4 bases from J; bases unmatched to any gene: 14.

The CDR3 region is CATSTLTGTEAFF. The CDR3 nucleotides are TGTGCCACCAGCACACTGACAGGGACTGAAGCTTTCTTT. The rearrangement uses TRBV15 and TRBJ1-1, with 7 positions matching TRBD1. V lost 4 bases to trimming and J lost 5 bases; unmatched junction nucleotides: 4. This CDR3 has 13 amino acids. Germline V gives CDR1 LNHNV, CDR2 YYDKDF (reference sequence).

This chain links TRBV30 with TRBJ1-2; 8 bases fit TRBD1. Germline assignment: CDR1 GTSNPN and CDR2 SVGIG (reference sequence). This CDR3 spans 14 amino acids. V lost 3 bases, J lost 1 base, and 4 bases stayed unmatched. The CDR3 nucleotides are TGTGCCTGGAGCTCCACAGGGGGTAACTATGGCTACACCTTC. Encoded protein: CAWSSTGGNYGYTF.

The chain couples TRBV5-1 to TRBJ1-2, with D hard to call. V was cut by 0 bases and J by 5 bases, with 14 bases left in between. From germline, CDR1 is SGHRS and CDR2 YFSETQ. CDR3 length: 15 amino acids. The DNA of the CDR3 is TGCGCCAGCAGCTTGGGTACCCCTGAGGATTATGGCTACACCTTC. This encodes CASSLGTPEDYGYTF.

This clone has just one count. This chain joins TRBV5-1 and TRBJ2-1; the D is unclear. The germline V gene has CDR1 SGHRS and CDR2 YFSETQ. This CDR3 spans 12 amino acids. Trimming stripped 3 bases from V and 3 bases from J, with 4 bases between. Written as DNA, the CDR3 is TGCGCCAGCAGCTCAGTCTACAATGAGCAGTTCTTC. Protein: CASSSVYNEQFF.

The chain carries TRBV7-9 and TRBJ2-5; D might be TRBD2 (5 bases). Germline assignment: CDR1 SEHNR and CDR2 FQNEAQ (reference sequence). This CDR3 is built from 14 residues. The V and J ends lost 0 bases and 4 bases respectively, with 9 bases between them. CDR3 sequence: CASSLAGVGETQYF. The CDR3 nucleotides are TGTGCCAGCAGCTTAGCGGGAGTGGGAGAGACCCAGTACTTC.

V gene TRBV7-2 combines with J gene TRBJ2-1; D tentatively fits TRBD1 or TRBD2 (5 bases each). Germline V lookup: CDR1 SGHTA, CDR2 FQGNSA. V was cut by 5 bases and J by 2 bases, with 13 bases left in between. The CDR3 runs to 15 residues. CDR3 loop: CASSPRQRAYNEQFF. CDR3 in DNA: TGTGCCAGCAGCCCCAGACAGAGGGCCTACAATGAGCAGTTCTTC.

This clone was detected only once. The chain carries TRBV7-9 and TRBJ1-2, with D unresolved. This CDR3 has 12 residues. Trimming cost V 2 bases and J 14 bases, with 15 bases left between them. Germline-derived CDR1 and CDR2 are SEHNR and FQNEAQ (reference sequence). The CDR3 reads CASSLYGAMDTF. CDR3 in DNA: TGTGCCAGCAGCTTATACGGCGCTATGGATACCTTC.

This clone appeared a few times. This rearrangement joins TRBV29-1 to TRBJ2-1; 8 bases are shared with TRBD2. Trimming at V came to 2 bases and at J to 4 bases, leaving 10 bases not matched to a gene. This CDR3 is built from 16 residues. Germline CDR1 reads SQVTM; CDR2 reads ANQGSEA. The CDR3 here is CSVEKFGGGRYNEQFF. CDR3 nucleotides: TGCAGCGTTGAAAAGTTTGGCGGGGGGCGATACAATGAGCAGTTCTTC.

V and J are TRBV23-1 and TRBJ1-4; TRBD1 is a possible D gene (5 bases). TRBV23-1 is marked as an open reading frame, function uncertain. The CDR3 spans 13 residues. With 6 bases removed from V and 6 bases from J, the gap between germline ends came to 11 bases. Written as DNA, the CDR3 is TGCGCCAGCAGCAGGGACGGAGATGAAAAACTGTTTTTT. It yields the protein CASSRDGDEKLFF.

This sequence joins TRBV7-2 and TRBJ2-3; tentative D call: TRBD2 (5 bases). CDR3 length: 14 residues. Trimming took off 3 bases at V and 2 bases at J, with 9 bases between the two ends. CDR1 and CDR2 from the germline V gene are SGHTA and FQGNSA. CDR3 residues: CASSFLGATDTQYF. In DNA form, the CDR3 reads TGTGCCAGCAGCTTCCTGGGAGCCACAGATACGCAGTATTTT.

The genes are TRBV7-3 and TRBJ2-5; 12 nucleotides match TRBD2. From germline, CDR1 is SGHTA and CDR2 FQGTGA. The CDR3 covers 16 residues. Trimming removed 0 bases from V and 4 bases from J; junction bases left unmatched: 3. CDR3 region: CASSLTASGGGETQYF. The CDR3 bases are TGTGCCAGCAGCTTAACCGCTAGCGGGGGGGGAGAGACCCAGTACTTC.

The chain joins TRBV6-5 to TRBJ1-1; D unresolved. V lost 5 bases, J lost 10 bases, and 17 bases lay in between. Per germline, CDR1 MNHEY and CDR2 SVGAGI. The CDR3 covers 13 residues. DNA for the CDR3: TGTGCCAGCAGTAGCCCCGTCGACCAAAGAGCTTTCTTT. As protein: CASSSPVDQRAFF.

This rearrangement joins TRBV19 to TRBJ2-3, with 8 bases aligning to TRBD1. Germline loops: CDR1 LNHDA, CDR2 SQIVND (reference sequence). The CDR3 has 14 amino acids. The junction had 7 bases not matched to a gene; V was cut back by 5 bases and J by 6 bases. The CDR3 bases are TGTGCCAGTAGTTCGGACAGGGTAATCGATACGCAGTATTTT. Protein: CASSSDRVIDTQYF.

The rearrangement uses TRBV6-2 or TRBV6-3 and TRBJ1-1, with no clear D. Trimming stripped 4 bases from V and 0 bases from J, with 9 bases between. CDR1 MNHEY and CDR2 SVGEGT come from the germline V gene. This CDR3 comprises 14 residues. CDR3 amino acids: CASSLQLMNTEAFF. In DNA, the CDR3 is TGTGCCAGCAGTTTACAGCTCATGAACACTGAAGCTTTCTTT.

The chain is built from TRBV5-1 and TRBJ1-2, with TRBD1 matching 8 bases. V shed 0 bases and J 4 bases; nucleotides not matched to a gene: 2. The CDR3 covers 14 residues. In germline, CDR1 is SGHRS, CDR2 YFSETQ. The CDR3 is CASSLAGQVYGYTF. The CDR3 DNA is TGCGCCAGCAGCTTGGCGGGACAGGTCTATGGCTACACCTTC.

V usage is TRBV3-1 (or the pseudogene TRBV3-2) and J usage is TRBJ1-1; unclear D gene. CDR3 length: 14 residues. Trimming took off 5 bases at V and 0 bases at J, with 10 bases between the two ends. Germline values: CDR1 LGHDT, CDR2 YNNKEL (reference sequence). As DNA, the CDR3 is TGTGCCAGCAGCGTTTGGGGTTTGAACACTGAAGCTTTCTTT. Translating gives CASSVWGLNTEAFF.

The chain has TRBV19 and TRBJ2-2; D not resolved. Trimming took 0 bases from V and 8 from J, leaving 10 bases between them. The CDR3 is made up of 14 amino acids. CDR1 is LNHDA and CDR2 is SQIVND in the germline V gene (reference sequence). CDR3 loop: CASSIEKGPGELFF. The DNA of the CDR3 is TGTGCCAGTAGTATAGAAAAGGGTCCGGGGGAGCTGTTTTTT. Together with reference TRBV19 and TRBJ2-2, the CDR3 gives the full variable domain: DGGITQSPKYLFRKEGQNVTLSCEQNLNHDAMYWYRQDPGQGLRLIYYSQIVNDFQKGDIAEGYSVSREKKESFPLTVTSAQKNPTAFYLCASSIEKGPGELFFGEGSRLTVL.

This chain links TRBV7-9 with TRBJ1-3; D gene ambiguous. The CDR3 is 15 residues long. With 5 bases removed from V and 4 bases from J, the gap between germline ends came to 15 bases. Germline V gene sequence: CDR1 SEHNR, CDR2 FQNEAQ (reference sequence). For the CDR3, the DNA is TGTGCCAGCAGCGACGGTTTGGTTGGGGGAAACACCATATATTTT. It translates to CASSDGLVGGNTIYF.